This T cell receptor beta chain was sequenced for a study of blood T cell repertoires in COVID-19. At the level of the study: Acute-phase and convalescent COVID-19 samples originated in the United States, Italy and Spain. Sample material is recorded as cDNA or gDNA derived from T cells, B-cell-depleted T cells, or PBMCs.

In the study's own analysis: Scientists estimated how many nucleated cells there were by amplifying reference gene primers. Here immunoSEQ multiplex PCR was the method, and the copy in TCRdb shows in-frame clones only, minus some. V and J calls and clone size are given by that table; D and trimming were obtained from the DNA. The table includes about 140,000 clones, approximately 83% detected once. The CDR3 runs to 15 residues. V lost 5 bases to trimming and J lost 0 bases; unmatched junction nucleotides: 6. Per the germline V gene, CDR1 is SEHNR and CDR2 is FQNEAQ (reference sequence). This clonotype originated in a human donor in a cohort sampled during active COVID-19. The gene calls are TRBV7-9 and TRBJ1-1; 7 nucleotides match TRBD1. What was sequenced was peripheral blood. The CDR3 DNA sequence: TGTGCCAGCAGCACCCGACAGGGATTGAACACTGAAGCTTTCTTT. The encoded protein is CASSTRQGLNTEAFF.